Only a few counts were recorded for the clone carrying this TCR beta chain. The data belong to a study of radiotherapy plus CTLA-4 blockade in lung cancer. TCRdb keeps only in-frame clones here, not all; method: immunoSEQ multiplex PCR. The table includes fewer than 150,000 clones, roughly 74% detected once. The germline CDR1 and CDR2 sequences are MRHNA and SNTAGT. The CDR3 consists of 17 residues. V was pared by 6 bases and J by 7 bases, with 15 bases of the junction left unmatched. Source: peripheral blood, taken from a patient treated with radiotherapy plus ipilimumab. This clonotype was sampled from a human donor with non-small cell lung cancer who had a partial response to radiotherapy plus ipilimumab. This chain connects TRBV6-4 to TRBJ1-5, with 10 bases matching TRBD1. The DNA for the CDR3 is TGTGCCAGCAGCCTACCAAAAATACCGGGACAGGGGCAGCCCCAGCATTTT. Translation gives CASSLPKIPGQGQPQHF.